The entry that follows covers one T cell receptor (beta chain) sequence. Its specificity is unknown. For the second PCR, which ran for roughly 7 to 11 cycles, a sample-barcoded 5' primer and a J-beta primer mix were used. Each cDNA was tagged by a template-switch adaptor containing 12 random nucleotides. In TCRdb, the 5' RACE reads were re-called with MiXCR into one record per CDR3 protein. The sample holds about 680,000 distinct CDR3 sequences, about half seen once. With 6 bases clipped from V and 4 bases from J, the junction kept 3 bases outside the gene matches. Germline assignment: CDR1 MNHEY and CDR2 SMNVEV (reference sequence). This CDR3 spans 15 amino acids. Peripheral blood was drawn, approximately 9.5 milliliters per donor. The record originates from a study of blood T cells in healthy people across ages. Notes on the study in general: A roughly linear age-dependent decrease characterized TCR beta diversity per million T cells.

The sequencing input was blood. This chain connects TRBV27 to TRBJ2-3, with 14 bases lining up with TRBD2. The TCR comes from a woman aged 55-70 years in good health. CDR3 loop: CASSRGLAGADTQYF. The CDR3 coding sequence is TGTGCCAGCAGCAGGGGACTAGCGGGAGCAGATACGCAGTATTTT.